This TCR beta chain came from a study of T cell clonotyping in hematopoietic cell transplantation. The study's findings and limits: Few recipient clonotypes overlapped donors; over 95% were de novo at given depth.

Germline V gene lookup returns CDR1 SSHAT and CDR2 FNYEAQ (reference sequence). This CDR3 is 13 amino acids long. Comment on this clone: The antigen remains unidentified. Sequence at one end of the junction differs from germline and may be a read error.

Generated by immunoSEQ multiplex PCR, the TCRdb table keeps only in-frame clones and is missing some. The data contain approximately 17,000 clones, almost 90% of them singletons. The chain is built from TRBV7-7 and TRBJ2-1, with D unresolved. The sample consisted of peripheral blood mononuclear cells. This TCR was sampled from a man aged 45-65 years in good health. Some clones in this sample may be carry-over from other donors' samples. CDR3 in DNA: TGTGCTAGCAGCTTAGATCGGCAGTATGAGCAGTTCTTC. It is translated as CASSLDRQYEQFF.